This TCR beta chain was documented in a study of cytomegalovirus exposure and HLA in healthy donors. Across the whole study: Roughly 85 million unique TCRs from HLA-typed donors were held in an early release of data.

Germline V gene sequence: CDR1 MNHNS, CDR2 SASEGT. The J segment lost 6 bases and the V segment lost 4 bases, leaving 9 bases of the junction unmatched. This CDR3 is built from 16 residues. This clone turned up a few times. Its specificity is not known. Study-wide results and limits: Further analysis was carried out later, and it showed several of the most significant clusters appearing linked to common viral pathogens.

PCR employed 60 Vbeta and 13 Jbeta primers. Sequencing used immunoSEQ multiplex PCR; TCRdb keeps in-frame clones, though not all of them. Of 150,000 to 200,000 clones listed, roughly four fifths are singletons. The rearrangement links TRBV6-1 to TRBJ2-3; 11 bases agree with TRBD2. Material: PBMCs. The TCR originated in a woman aged 25 to 39 in good health and CMV-seropositive. CDR3 protein: CASSVRLAGFWDTQYF. In DNA form, the CDR3 reads TGTGCCAGCAGTGTTCGACTAGCGGGGTTTTGGGATACGCAGTATTTT.